This TCR beta chain came from a study of T cell repertoires in cytomegalovirus infection. As to this clonotype: Its antigen is as yet unknown.

One entry per CDR3 protein results from TCRdb running MiXCR on the reads. The sample contains about 310,000 distinct CDR3 sequences, around a quarter of which appear only once. The length of the CDR3 is 12 residues. Trimming removed 2 bases from V and 3 bases from J, with 5 bases in between. Germline loops: CDR1 SGHAT, CDR2 FQNNGV. V is TRBV11-2 and J is TRBJ2-7; D is uncertain. This clonotype was sampled from a human donor in good health (CMV status not recorded). Some clones in this sample may be carry-over from other donors' samples. This specimen consisted of cultured PBMCs, obtained from culture after CMV antigen stimulation. The CDR3 nucleotides are TGTGCCAGCAGCTTAAACCACTACGAGCAGTACGTC. It specifies CASSLNHYEQYV.